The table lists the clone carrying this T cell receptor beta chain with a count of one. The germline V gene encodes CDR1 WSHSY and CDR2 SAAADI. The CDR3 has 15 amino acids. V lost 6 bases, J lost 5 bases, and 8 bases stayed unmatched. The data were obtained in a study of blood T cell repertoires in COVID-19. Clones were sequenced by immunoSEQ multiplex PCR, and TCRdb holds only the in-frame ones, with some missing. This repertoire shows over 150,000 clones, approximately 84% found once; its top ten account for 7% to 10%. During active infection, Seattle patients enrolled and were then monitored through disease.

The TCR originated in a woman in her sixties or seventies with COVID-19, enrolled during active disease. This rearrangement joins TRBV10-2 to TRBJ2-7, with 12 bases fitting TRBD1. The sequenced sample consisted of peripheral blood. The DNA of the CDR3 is TGCGCCAGCAGAGCCGGGACAGGGGGCTTCCACGAGCAGTACTTC. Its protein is CASRAGTGGFHEQYF.